Sequencing of this T cell receptor (beta chain) was carried out in a study of glioma-infiltrating T cells. General study points: Very few CDR3 sequences were shared between tissue and blood.

Amplification of TCR alpha and beta CDR3 regions from RNA used iRepertoire nested multiplex PCR. TCRdb itself ran the multiplex PCR reads through MiXCR, one entry per CDR3 protein. The data contain 45,000 or so distinct CDR3 sequences, 20% to 25% of them singletons. This CDR3 comprises 14 residues. V lost 7 bases, J lost 7 bases, and 17 bases lay in between. CDR1 MNHNS and CDR2 SASEGT come from the germline V gene. At least ten counts were recorded for this clonotype. Its antigen is as yet unknown. The sequenced sample was glioma tissue, nonneoplastic brain tissue, or PBMCs (not recorded which). This TCR was sampled from a human donor with low-grade glioma or glioblastoma, undergoing nonglioma brain surgery, or in good health (not recorded which). V and J are TRBV6-1 and TRBJ2-1; D is perhaps TRBD2 (5 bases). The CDR3 DNA follows: TGTGCCAGCACCATAGGGAGTGGAAGAAATGAGCAGTTCTTC. It is translated as CASTIGSGRNEQFF.